The T cell receptor (beta chain) under discussion was sequenced for a study of early T cells in non-severe SARS-CoV-2 infection. Germline V gene data show CDR1 as MDHEN and CDR2 as SYDVKM. The CDR3 is 14 residues long. Trimming took off 6 bases at V and 7 bases at J, with 16 bases between the two ends. This clonotype was observed many times. A single record per CDR3 protein comes from TCRdb applying MiXCR to the 5' RACE reads. The sample has about 56,000 distinct CDR3 sequences, 10% to 15% seen once. The source material was whole blood. This sequence was found in an adult who was a healthcare worker with PCR-confirmed SARS-CoV-2 infection or an uninfected control (not recorded which). V is TRBV28 and J is TRBJ1-5; D is ambiguous. The CDR3 loop reads CASRPGPGVQPQHF. The CDR3 nucleotides read TGTGCCAGCAGGCCGGGCCCTGGGGTGCAGCCCCAGCATTTT.